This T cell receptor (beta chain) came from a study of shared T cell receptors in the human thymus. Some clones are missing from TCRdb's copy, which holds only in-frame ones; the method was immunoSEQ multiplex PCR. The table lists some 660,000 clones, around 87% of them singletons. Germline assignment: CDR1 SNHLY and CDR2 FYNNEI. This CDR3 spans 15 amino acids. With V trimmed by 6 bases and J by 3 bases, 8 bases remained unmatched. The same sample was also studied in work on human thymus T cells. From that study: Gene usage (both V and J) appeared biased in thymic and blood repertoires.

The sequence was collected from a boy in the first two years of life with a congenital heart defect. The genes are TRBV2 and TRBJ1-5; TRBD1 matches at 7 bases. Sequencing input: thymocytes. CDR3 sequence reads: CASSNEDRINQPQHF. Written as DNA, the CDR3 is TGTGCCAGCAGCAACGAGGACAGGATCAATCAGCCCCAGCATTTT.